The clone carrying this TCR beta chain was detected many times. Every sequencing run returned over 160 million TCR-beta sequences, which were derived from 15-18 subjects. TCRdb recomputed calls from the 5' RACE reads with MiXCR, one row per CDR3 protein. The sample holds some 55,000 distinct CDR3 sequences, 6.5% to 8.5% seen once. This specimen comes from a study of neurological immune-mediated disorders. The CDR3 runs 17 residues. V shed 0 bases, J shed 0 bases, and the junction held 6 bases outside the gene matches. Germline CDR1 reads SGHRS; CDR2 reads YFSETQ. Time point defined: longitudinal time-point 3.

The sample consisted of PBMCs. The chain joins TRBV5-1 to TRBJ1-3; 7 bases are a match to TRBD1. The clonotype comes from a woman in her thirties or forties in good health. CDR3: CASSLVAGQYSGNTIYF. For the CDR3, the DNA is TGCGCCAGCAGCTTGGTTGCGGGACAGTACTCTGGAAACACCATATATTTT.